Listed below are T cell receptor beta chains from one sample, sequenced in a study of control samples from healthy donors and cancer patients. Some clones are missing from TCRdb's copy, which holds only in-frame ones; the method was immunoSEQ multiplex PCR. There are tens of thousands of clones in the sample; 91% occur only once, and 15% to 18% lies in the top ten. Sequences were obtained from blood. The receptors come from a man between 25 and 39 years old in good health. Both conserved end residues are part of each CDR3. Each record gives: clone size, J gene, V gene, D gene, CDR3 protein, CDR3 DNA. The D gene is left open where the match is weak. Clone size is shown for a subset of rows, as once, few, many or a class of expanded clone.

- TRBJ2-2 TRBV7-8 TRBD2 CASSLVWLAGVSSGELFF TGTGCCAGCAGCTTAGTCTGGCTAGCGGGGGTTTCGTCCGGGGAGCTGTTTTTT
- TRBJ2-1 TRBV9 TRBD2 CASSVSGGAFNEQFF TGTGCCAGCAGCGTGAGCGGGGGGGCCTTCAATGAGCAGTTCTTC
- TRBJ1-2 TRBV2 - CASSEVRGVYGYTF TGTGCCAGCAGTGAGGTCAGAGGGGTCTATGGCTACACCTTC
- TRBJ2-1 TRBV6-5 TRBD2 CARRGREGFYNEQFF TGTGCCAGGAGGGGCCGGGAGGGTTTTTACAATGAGCAGTTCTTC
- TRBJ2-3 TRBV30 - CAWSSQGLAPSTDTQYF TGTGCCTGGAGTTCTCAGGGTCTAGCGCCGAGCACAGATACGCAGTATTTT
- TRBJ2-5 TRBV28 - CASSPPRTEEQETQYF TGTGCCAGCAGTCCTCCCCGGACGGAAGAGCAAGAGACCCAGTACTTC
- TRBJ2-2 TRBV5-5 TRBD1 CASSVGQTNTGELFF TGTGCCAGCAGCGTGGGACAGACGAACACCGGGGAGCTGTTTTTT
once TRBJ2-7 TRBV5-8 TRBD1 CASNFGQGFPREQYF TGTGCCAGCAACTTCGGACAGGGCTTTCCAAGGGAGCAGTACTTC
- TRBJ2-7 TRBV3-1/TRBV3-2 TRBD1 CASSHWDRGSYEQYF TGTGCCAGCAGCCATTGGGACAGGGGGTCCTACGAGCAGTACTTC
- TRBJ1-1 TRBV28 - CASSLLGSLDDTEAFF TGTGCCAGCAGTTTACTAGGCAGCCTGGACGACACTGAAGCTTTCTTT
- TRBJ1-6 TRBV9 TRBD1 CASSAKGQGNSPLHF TGTGCCAGCAGCGCGAAAGGACAGGGCAATTCACCCCTCCACTTT
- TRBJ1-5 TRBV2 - CASRRVGLSNQPQHF TGTGCCAGCAGGCGAGTCGGGCTCAGCAATCAGCCCCAGCATTTT
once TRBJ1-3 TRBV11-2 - CASSPLGESGNTIYF TGTGCCAGCAGCCCTCTGGGGGAGTCTGGAAACACCATATATTTT
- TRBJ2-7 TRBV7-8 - CASSLEADYEQYF TGTGCCAGCAGCTTAGAGGCGGACTACGAGCAGTACTTC
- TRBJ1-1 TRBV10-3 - CAIRRRGLDTEAFF TGTGCCATCAGGAGGAGGGGCTTGGACACTGAAGCTTTCTTT
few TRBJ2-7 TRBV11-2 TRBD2 CASSPWRREDPYEQYF TGTGCCAGCAGCCCCTGGAGGCGGGAGGACCCCTACGAGCAGTACTTC